This TCR beta chain derives from a study of T-cell memory formation after mild COVID-19. As for this clonotype: The antigen remains undetermined.

The study's findings and limits: Cross-reactive memory appears to have joined, as suggested by some responding clones showing up in pre-infection memory. Clones shrinking from day 15 to 85 showed even CD4/CD8 mixes; later expanders tilted CD4+.

MiXCR, run by TCRdb on the 5' RACE reads, gives a single entry per CDR3 protein. The sample shows hundreds of thousands of distinct CDR3 sequences, approximately 15% of them seen only once. The CDR3 covers 12 residues. The V gene lost 3 bases and the J gene lost 5 bases, with 5 bases spanning the gap. Sequenced material: PBMCs or a T cell subset sorted from them (not recorded which). The sequence was collected from an adult woman who had mild COVID-19 (a few samples of this study predate the infection). Cell type and time point are not known. V is TRBV12-3 or TRBV12-4 and J is TRBJ2-1; D unclear. The CDR3 sequence is CASSFPNNEQFF. The CDR3 DNA follows: TGTGCCAGCAGTTTCCCCAACAATGAGCAGTTCTTC.